Listed here are 10 T cell receptor beta chains from one sample, sequenced in a study of shared clonotypes between healthy human individuals. TCRdb's copy holds only in-frame clones and misses some; the assay was immunoSEQ multiplex PCR. The table lists 2,500,000 or so clones, 85% to 95% of them singletons. The source material was naive CD4+ T cells sorted from blood. Subset given: CD45RA+ positively selected. The receptors come from a man between 18 and 29 years old in good health.

The V and J genes are TRBV5-1 and TRBJ1-1; 8 nucleotides align to TRBD1. J was trimmed by 8 bases and V by 4 bases; bases with no gene match: 10. Germline V gene data show CDR1 as SGHRS and CDR2 as YFSETQ. CDR3 length: 14 amino acids. The DNA for the CDR3 is TGCGCCAGCAGCCCCTTCACGGGACAGGAAGAAGCTTTCTTT. Protein product: CASSPFTGQEEAFF.

CDR3 region: CASSLKGPQTYEQYF. The CDR3 nucleotides are TGTGCCAGCAGTTTAAAGGGACCTCAAACCTACGAGCAGTACTTC. J is TRBJ2-7 and V is TRBV27; D possibly uses TRBD1 or TRBD2 (5 bases each). Germline-derived CDR1 and CDR2 are MNHEY and SMNVEV (reference sequence). V was clipped by 2 bases and J by 2 bases, with 13 bases between them. The CDR3 is 15 amino acids.

The chain couples TRBV6-1 to TRBJ1-4; D is undetermined. Trimming took off 4 bases at V and 0 bases at J, with 9 bases between the two ends. The CDR3 extends over 15 amino acids. Germline lookup yields CDR1 MNHNS and CDR2 SASEGT. The CDR3 DNA reads TGTGCCAGCAGTGGAGGAACTTCAACTAATGAAAAACTGTTTTTT. Translated: CASSGGTSTNEKLFF.

The chain combines TRBV14 with TRBJ2-3; D is uncertain. This CDR3 contains 14 residues. V lost 1 base, J lost 5 bases, and 10 bases lay in between. Germline assignment: CDR1 SGHDN and CDR2 FVKESK. In nucleotides, the CDR3 is TGTGCCAGCAGCCAAGGCCTGGGTGTAGATACGCAGTATTTT. Its protein product is CASSQGLGVDTQYF.

This sequence joins TRBV5-4 and TRBJ2-2; TRBD1 matches at 10 bases. After removal of 5 bases from V and 2 bases from J, the junction contained 6 bases not matched to a gene. The CDR3 is 16 residues long. Germline CDR1 reads SGHNT; CDR2 reads YYREEE (reference sequence). CDR3: CASRVWDRGNTGELFF. The CDR3 bases are TGTGCCAGCAGGGTTTGGGACAGGGGAAACACCGGGGAGCTGTTTTTT. Full variable domain (rest looked up from reference TRBV5-4 and TRBJ2-2): ETGVTQSPTHLIKTRGQQVTLRCSSQSGHNTVSWYQQALGQGPQFIFQYYREEENGRGNFPPRFSGLQFPNYSSELNVNALELDDSALYLCASRVWDRGNTGELFFGEGSRLTVL.

Details on this clone: This CDR3 is also generated by other DNA sequences in the sample. The J gene is TRBJ2-7, the V gene TRBV7-9; 10 nucleotides match TRBD1. Germline values: CDR1 SEHNR, CDR2 FQNEAQ (reference sequence). The V gene end was trimmed by 3 bases and the J gene end by 5 bases; junction bases not matched to a gene: 4. The CDR3 is made up of 14 amino acids. The CDR3 sequence is CASSFDRGLDEQYF. The CDR3 DNA is TGTGCCAGCAGCTTCGACAGGGGGCTAGACGAGCAGTACTTC.

The chain carries TRBV27 and TRBJ1-4; 7 positions match TRBD1. Germline V CDR1 and CDR2: MNHEY, SMNVEV (reference sequence). This CDR3 spans 14 amino acids. Losses at the gene ends were 6 bases for V and 7 bases for J; bases not matched to a gene: 8. The CDR3 sequence: CASSYQGVAEKLFF. CDR3 sequence (DNA): TGTGCCAGCAGCTATCAGGGGGTGGCTGAAAAACTGTTTTTT. Looking up the rest from reference TRBV27 and TRBJ1-4 gives the full variable domain: EAQVTQNPRYLITVTGKKLTVTCSQNMNHEYMSWYRQDPGLGLRQIYYSMNVEVTDKGDVPEGYKVSRKEKRNFPLILESPSPNQTSLYFCASSYQGVAEKLFFGSGTQLSVL.

This chain links TRBV5-5 with TRBJ1-3; possible D gene TRBD1, 6 bases. Germline lookup yields CDR1 SGHKS and CDR2 YYEKEE (reference sequence). Between the trimmed V and J ends, which lost 4 bases and 0 bases, there was a span of 14 bases. This CDR3 region has 16 residues. In nucleotides, the CDR3 is TGTGCCAGCAGCACGGACAGACTCGGCTCTGGAAACACCATATATTTT. Its protein is CASSTDRLGSGNTIYF.

This clone appeared once. The gene calls are TRBV12-5 and TRBJ1-5, with D uncertain. Trimming shortened V by 1 base and J by 6 bases, and 25 bases separated the two germline ends. Germline assignment: CDR1 LGHNT and CDR2 FRNRAP. The CDR3 totals 19 residues. CDR3 bases: TGTGCTAGTGGTTTGGGTCCTAAAGCGCAGGAAGGAGGCTCTCAGCCCCAGCATTTT. Translated: CASGLGPKAQEGGSQPQHF.

On this clone itself: The same CDR3 is also encoded by other DNA sequences in this sample. V and J are TRBV6-4 and TRBJ1-1; D is perhaps TRBD1 (5 bases). Germline V lookup: CDR1 MRHNA, CDR2 SNTAGT. Trimming removed 5 bases at V and 1 base at J, with 11 bases between. This CDR3 is built from 14 residues. DNA for the CDR3: TGTGCCAGCAGTCCCTCCCAGGGGAACACTGAAGCTTTCTTT. This sequence encodes CASSPSQGNTEAFF.